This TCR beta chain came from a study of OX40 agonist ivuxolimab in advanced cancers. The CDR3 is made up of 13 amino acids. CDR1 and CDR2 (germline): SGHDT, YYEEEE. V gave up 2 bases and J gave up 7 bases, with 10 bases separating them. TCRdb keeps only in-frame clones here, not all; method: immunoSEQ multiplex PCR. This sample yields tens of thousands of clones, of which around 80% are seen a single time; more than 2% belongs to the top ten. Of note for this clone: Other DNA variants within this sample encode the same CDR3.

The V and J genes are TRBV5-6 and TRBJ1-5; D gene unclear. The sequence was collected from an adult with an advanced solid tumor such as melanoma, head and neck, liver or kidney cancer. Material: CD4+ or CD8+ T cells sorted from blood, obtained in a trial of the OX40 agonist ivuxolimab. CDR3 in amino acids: CASSFRGGQPQHF. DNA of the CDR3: TGTGCCAGCAGCTTTCGGGGAGGCCAGCCCCAGCATTTT.